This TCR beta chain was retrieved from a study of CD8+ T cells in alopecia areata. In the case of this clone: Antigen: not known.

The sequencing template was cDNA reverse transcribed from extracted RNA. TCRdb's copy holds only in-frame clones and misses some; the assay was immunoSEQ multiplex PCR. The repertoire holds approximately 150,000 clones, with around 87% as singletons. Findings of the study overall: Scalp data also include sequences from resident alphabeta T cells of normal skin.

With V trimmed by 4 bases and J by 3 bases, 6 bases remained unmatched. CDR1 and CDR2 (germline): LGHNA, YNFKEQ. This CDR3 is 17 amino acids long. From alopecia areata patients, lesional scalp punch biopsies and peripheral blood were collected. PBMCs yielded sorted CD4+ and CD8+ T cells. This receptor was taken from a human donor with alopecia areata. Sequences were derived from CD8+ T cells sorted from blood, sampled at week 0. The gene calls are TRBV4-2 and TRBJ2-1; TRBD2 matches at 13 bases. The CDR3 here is CASSPTSGGSVYNEQFF. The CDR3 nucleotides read TGTGCCAGCAGCCCGACTAGCGGGGGGTCTGTCTACAATGAGCAGTTCTTC.